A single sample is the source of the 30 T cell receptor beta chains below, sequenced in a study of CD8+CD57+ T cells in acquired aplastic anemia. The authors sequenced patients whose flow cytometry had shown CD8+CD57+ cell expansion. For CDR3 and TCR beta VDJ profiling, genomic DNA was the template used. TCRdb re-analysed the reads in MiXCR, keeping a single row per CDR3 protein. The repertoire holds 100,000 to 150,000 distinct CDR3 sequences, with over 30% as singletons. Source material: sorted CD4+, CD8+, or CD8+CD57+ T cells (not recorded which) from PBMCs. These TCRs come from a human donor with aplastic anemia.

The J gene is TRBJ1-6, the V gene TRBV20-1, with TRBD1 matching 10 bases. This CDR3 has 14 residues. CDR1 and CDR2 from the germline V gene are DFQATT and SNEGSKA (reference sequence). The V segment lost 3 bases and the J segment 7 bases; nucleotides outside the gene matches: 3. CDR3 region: CSASRGQGNSPLHF. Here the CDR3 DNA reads TGCAGTGCTAGTAGGGGACAGGGGAATTCACCCCTCCACTTT.

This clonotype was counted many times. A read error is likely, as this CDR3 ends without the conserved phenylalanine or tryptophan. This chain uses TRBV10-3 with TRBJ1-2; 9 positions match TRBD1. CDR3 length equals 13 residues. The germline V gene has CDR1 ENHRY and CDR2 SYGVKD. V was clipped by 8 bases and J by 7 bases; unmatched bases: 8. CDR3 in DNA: TGTGCCATCGGACCGGGACAGGGCTCTGGCTACACCCTC. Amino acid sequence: CAIGPGQGSGYTL.

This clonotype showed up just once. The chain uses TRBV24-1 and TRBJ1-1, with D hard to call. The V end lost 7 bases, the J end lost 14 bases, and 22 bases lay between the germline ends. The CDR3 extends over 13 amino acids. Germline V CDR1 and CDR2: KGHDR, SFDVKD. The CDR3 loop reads CATRKTTNTGAFF. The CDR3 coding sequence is TGTGCCACCAGGAAGACAACGAACACTGGAGCCTTCTTT.

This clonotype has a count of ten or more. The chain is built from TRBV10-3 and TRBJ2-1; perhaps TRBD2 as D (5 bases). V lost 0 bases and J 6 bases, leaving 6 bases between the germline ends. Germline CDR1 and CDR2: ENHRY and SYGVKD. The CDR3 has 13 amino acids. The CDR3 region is CAISESGGNEQFF. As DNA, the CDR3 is TGTGCCATCAGTGAGTCTGGAGGCAATGAGCAGTTCTTC.

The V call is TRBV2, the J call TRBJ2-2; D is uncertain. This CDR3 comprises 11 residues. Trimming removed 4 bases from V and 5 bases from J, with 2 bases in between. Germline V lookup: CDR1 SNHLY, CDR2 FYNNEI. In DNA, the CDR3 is TGTGCCAGCAGTGCAACCGGGGAGCTGTTTTTT. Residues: CASSATGELFF.

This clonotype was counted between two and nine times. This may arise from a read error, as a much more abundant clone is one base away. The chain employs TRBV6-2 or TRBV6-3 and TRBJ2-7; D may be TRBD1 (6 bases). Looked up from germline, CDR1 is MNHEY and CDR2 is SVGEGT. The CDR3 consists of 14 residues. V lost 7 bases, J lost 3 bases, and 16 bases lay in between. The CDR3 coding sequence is TGTGCCAGCAAAAGGCTTGAGGGGGTCTACGAGCAGTACTTC. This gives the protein CASKRLEGVYEQYF.

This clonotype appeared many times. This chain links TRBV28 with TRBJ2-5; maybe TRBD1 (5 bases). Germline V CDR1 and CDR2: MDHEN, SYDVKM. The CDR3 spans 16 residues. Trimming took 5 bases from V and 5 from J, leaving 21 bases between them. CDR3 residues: CASSPTILGPWETQYF. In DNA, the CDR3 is TGTGCCAGCAGTCCAACCATACTGGGGCCCTGGGAGACCCAGTACTTC.

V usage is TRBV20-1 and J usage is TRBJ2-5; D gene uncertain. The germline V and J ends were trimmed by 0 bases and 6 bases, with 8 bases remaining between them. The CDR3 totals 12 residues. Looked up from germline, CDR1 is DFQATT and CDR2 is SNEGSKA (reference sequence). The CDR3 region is CSARDMDQTQYF. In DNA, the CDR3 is TGCAGTGCTAGAGATATGGACCAGACCCAGTACTTC.

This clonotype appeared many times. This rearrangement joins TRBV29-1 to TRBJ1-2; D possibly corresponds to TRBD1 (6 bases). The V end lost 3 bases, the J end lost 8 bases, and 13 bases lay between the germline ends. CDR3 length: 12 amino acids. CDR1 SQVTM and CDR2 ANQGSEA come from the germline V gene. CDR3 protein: CSVERGGWGYTF. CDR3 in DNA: TGCAGCGTTGAGAGGGGGGGTTGGGGCTACACCTTC.

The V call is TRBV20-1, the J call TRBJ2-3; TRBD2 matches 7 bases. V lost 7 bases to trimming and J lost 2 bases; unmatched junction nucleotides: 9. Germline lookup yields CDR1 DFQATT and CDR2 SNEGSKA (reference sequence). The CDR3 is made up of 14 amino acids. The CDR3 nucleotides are TGCAGTGAAAGCACGGGGGACTACACAGATACGCAGTATTTT. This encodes CSESTGDYTDTQYF.

DNA for the CDR3: TGTGCCATCAGTGAGCAGAACCTAGATGGAGCTTTCTTT. This translates into CAISEQNLDGAFF. The rearrangement links TRBV10-3 to TRBJ1-1; D is uncertain. V lost 2 bases and J lost 10, with 14 bases in between. CDR1 and CDR2 (germline): ENHRY, SYGVKD. The CDR3 covers 13 residues.

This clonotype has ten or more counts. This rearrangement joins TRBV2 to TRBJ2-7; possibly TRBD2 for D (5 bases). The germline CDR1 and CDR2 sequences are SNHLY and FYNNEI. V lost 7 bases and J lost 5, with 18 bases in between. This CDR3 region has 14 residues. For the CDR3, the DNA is TGTGCCAGCATTTATCTAGCCGGACGGGACGAGCAGTACGTC. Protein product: CASIYLAGRDEQYV.

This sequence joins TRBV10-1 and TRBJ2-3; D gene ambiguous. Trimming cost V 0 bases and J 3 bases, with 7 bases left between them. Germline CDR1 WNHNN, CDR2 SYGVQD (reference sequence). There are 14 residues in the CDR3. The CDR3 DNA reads TGCGCCAGCAGTGAGTCGGGTCGGACAGATACGCAGTATTTT. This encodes CASSESGRTDTQYF.

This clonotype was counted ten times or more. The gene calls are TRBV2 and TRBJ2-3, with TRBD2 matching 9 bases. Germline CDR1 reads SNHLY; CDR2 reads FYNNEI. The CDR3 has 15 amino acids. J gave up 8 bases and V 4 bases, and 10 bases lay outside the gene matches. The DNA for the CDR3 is TGTGCCAGCAGTGGGGCGGGGGGGGGGAGGTCTACGCAGTATTTT. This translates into CASSGAGGGRSTQYF.

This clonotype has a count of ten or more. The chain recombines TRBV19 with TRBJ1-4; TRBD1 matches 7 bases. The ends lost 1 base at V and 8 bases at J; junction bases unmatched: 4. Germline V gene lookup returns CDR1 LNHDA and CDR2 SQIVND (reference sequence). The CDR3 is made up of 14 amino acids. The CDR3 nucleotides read TGTGCCAGTAGTATAGGACAGGGTGAGGAAAAACTGTTTTTT. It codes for CASSIGQGEEKLFF. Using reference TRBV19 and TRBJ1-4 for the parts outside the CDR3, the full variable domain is DGGITQSPKYLFRKEGQNVTLSCEQNLNHDAMYWYRQDPGQGLRLIYYSQIVNDFQKGDIAEGYSVSREKKESFPLTVTSAQKNPTAFYLCASSIGQGEEKLFFGSGTQLSVL.

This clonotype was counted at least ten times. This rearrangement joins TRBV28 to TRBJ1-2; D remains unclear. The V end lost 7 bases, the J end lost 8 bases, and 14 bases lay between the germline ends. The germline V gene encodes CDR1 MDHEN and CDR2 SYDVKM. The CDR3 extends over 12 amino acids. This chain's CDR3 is CASTLSSSGYTF. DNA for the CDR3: TGTGCCAGCACCCTATCCTCCTCAGGCTACACCTTC.

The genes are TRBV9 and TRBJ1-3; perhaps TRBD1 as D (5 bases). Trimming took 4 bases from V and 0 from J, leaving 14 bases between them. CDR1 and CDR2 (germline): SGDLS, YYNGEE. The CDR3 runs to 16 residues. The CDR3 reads CASSHGGTSSGNTIYF. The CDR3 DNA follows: TGTGCCAGCAGCCACGGGGGAACCAGCTCTGGAAACACCATATATTTT.

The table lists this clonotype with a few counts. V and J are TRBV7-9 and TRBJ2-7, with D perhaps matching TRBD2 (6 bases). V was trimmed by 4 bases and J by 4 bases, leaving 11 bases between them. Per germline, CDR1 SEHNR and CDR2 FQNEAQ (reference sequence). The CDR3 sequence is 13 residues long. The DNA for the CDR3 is TGTGCCAGCAGCTCCCCGGGAGCATACGAGCAGTACTTC. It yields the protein CASSSPGAYEQYF.

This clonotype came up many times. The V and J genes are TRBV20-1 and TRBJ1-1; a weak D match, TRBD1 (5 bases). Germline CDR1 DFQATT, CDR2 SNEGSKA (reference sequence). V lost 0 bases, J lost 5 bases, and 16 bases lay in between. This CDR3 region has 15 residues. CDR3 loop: CSARDPRVGETEAFF. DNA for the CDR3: TGCAGTGCTAGAGATCCCAGGGTGGGTGAAACTGAAGCTTTCTTT.

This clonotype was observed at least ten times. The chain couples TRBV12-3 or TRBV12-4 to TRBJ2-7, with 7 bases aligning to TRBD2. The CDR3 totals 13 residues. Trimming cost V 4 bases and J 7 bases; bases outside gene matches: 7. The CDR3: CASSWTTGGEQYF. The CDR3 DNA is TGTGCCAGCAGTTGGACTACCGGGGGGGAGCAGTACTTC.

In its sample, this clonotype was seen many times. For the CDR3, the DNA is TGCAGTGCTAGAGAGGACAGGGGTGGCTATGGCTACACCTTC. This codes for CSAREDRGGYGYTF. The chain couples TRBV20-1 to TRBJ1-2, with 9 positions matching TRBD1. The CDR3 extends over 14 amino acids. V shed 0 bases and J 4 bases; nucleotides not matched to a gene: 3. Per germline, CDR1 DFQATT and CDR2 SNEGSKA (reference sequence).

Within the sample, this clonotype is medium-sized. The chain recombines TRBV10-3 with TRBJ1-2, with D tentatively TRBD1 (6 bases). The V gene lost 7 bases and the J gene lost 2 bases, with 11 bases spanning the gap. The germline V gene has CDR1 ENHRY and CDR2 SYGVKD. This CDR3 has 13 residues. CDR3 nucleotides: TGTGCCATCAACACAGGGTCGAACTATGGCTACACCTTC. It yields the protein CAINTGSNYGYTF.

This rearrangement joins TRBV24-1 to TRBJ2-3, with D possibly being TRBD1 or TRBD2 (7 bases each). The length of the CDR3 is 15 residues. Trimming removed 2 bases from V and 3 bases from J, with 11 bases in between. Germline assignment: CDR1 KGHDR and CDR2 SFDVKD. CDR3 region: CATSDYRGGTDTQYF. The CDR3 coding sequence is TGTGCCACCAGTGATTACAGGGGAGGGACAGATACGCAGTATTTT.

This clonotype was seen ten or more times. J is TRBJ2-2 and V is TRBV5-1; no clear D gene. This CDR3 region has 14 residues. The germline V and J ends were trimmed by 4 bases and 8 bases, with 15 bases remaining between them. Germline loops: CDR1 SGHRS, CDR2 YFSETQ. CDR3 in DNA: TGCGCCAGCAGCAGCACATTCGACGGAGGGGAGCTGTTTTTT. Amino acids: CASSSTFDGGELFF.

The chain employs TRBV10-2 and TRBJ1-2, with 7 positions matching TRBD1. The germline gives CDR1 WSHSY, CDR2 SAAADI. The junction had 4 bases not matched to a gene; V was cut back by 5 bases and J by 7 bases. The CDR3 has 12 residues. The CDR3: CASSPDRTGYTF. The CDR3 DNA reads TGCGCCAGCAGTCCGGACAGGACTGGCTACACCTTC.

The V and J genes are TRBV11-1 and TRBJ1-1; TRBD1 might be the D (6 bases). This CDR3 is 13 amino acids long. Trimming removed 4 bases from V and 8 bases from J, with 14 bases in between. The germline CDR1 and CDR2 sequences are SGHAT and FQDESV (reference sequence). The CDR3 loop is CASSSVGGGEAFF. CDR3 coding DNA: TGTGCCAGCAGCTCGGTAGGGGGAGGAGAAGCTTTCTTT.

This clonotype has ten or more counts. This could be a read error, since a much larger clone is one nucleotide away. CDR3 loop: CASSLDNQETQYF. The CDR3 bases are TGTGCCAGCAGCTTGGACAACCAAGAGACCCAGTACTTC. This sequence joins TRBV5-6 and TRBJ2-5, with no clear D. V lost 0 bases to trimming and J lost 0 bases, with 3 bases between them. Germline assignment: CDR1 SGHDT and CDR2 YYEEEE. CDR3 length: 13 amino acids.

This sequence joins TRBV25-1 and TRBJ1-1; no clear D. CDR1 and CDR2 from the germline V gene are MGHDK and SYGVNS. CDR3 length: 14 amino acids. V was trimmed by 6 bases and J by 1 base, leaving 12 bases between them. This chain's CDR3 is CASREGGGNTEAFF. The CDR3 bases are TGTGCCAGCAGGGAAGGAGGAGGGAACACTGAAGCTTTCTTT.

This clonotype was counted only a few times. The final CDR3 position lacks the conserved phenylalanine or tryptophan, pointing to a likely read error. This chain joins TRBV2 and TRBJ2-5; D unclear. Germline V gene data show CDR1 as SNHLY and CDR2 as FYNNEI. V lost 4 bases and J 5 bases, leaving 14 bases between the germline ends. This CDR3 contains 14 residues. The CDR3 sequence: CASSVRRSQETQYL. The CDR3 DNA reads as TGTGCCAGCAGTGTGAGGCGGTCTCAGGAGACCCAGTACCTC.

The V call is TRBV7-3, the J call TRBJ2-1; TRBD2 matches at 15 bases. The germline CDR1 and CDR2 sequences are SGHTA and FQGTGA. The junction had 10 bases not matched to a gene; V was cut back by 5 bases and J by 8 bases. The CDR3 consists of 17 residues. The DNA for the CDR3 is TGTGCCAGCAGCCGAACGCGGACTAGCGGGGGGGCCCATGAGCAGTTCTTC. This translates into CASSRTRTSGGAHEQFF. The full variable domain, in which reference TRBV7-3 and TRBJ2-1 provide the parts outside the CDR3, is GAGVSQTPSNKVTEKGKYVELRCDPISGHTALYWYRQSLGQGPEFLIYFQGTGAADDSGLPNDRFFAVRPEGSVSTLKIQRTERGDSAVYLCASSRTRTSGGAHEQFFGPGTRLTVL.